This T cell receptor (beta chain) was observed in a study of cytomegalovirus exposure and HLA in healthy donors. In the study overall: Around 78 million unique TCR sequences came from HLA-typed donors in an early release.

A word on this clone: What it binds is not known.

PCR involved 60 Vbeta and 13 Jbeta primers. Generated by immunoSEQ multiplex PCR, the TCRdb table keeps only in-frame clones and is missing some. The sample comprises roughly 130,000 clones, around 81% of which are singletons, and about 0.7% rests with the top ten. Study-wide points: Analysis was carried out at a later point, and it linked a missense DCLRE1C variant to TCR beta V- and J-gene trimming. The listing of roughly 160 TCR beta chains classed them as cytomegalovirus-associated. Later, an analysis showed that TCR beta chains associated with HLA were more clonally expanded than others that were equally common.

Losses at the gene ends were 2 bases for V and 8 bases for J; bases not matched to a gene: 5. This CDR3 spans 13 amino acids. Germline CDR1 reads GTSNPN; CDR2 reads SVGIG (reference sequence). The rearrangement links TRBV30 to TRBJ1-2, with 10 bases identical to TRBD1. This sequence originates from a young man in good health and CMV-seronegative. Input material: PBMCs. Here the CDR3 reads CAWSILTGGGYTF. DNA of the CDR3: TGTGCCTGGAGTATTTTGACAGGGGGCGGCTACACCTTC.